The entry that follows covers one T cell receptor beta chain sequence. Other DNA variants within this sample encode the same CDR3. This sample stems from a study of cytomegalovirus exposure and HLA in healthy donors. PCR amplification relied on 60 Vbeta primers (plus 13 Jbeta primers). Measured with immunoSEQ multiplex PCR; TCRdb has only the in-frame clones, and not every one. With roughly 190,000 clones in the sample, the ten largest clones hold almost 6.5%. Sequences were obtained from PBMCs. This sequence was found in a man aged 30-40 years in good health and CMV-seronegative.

The CDR3 loop is CSVGPGQGEYEQYF. CDR3 nucleotide sequence: TGCAGCGTGGGGCCGGGACAGGGGGAATACGAGCAGTACTTC. The rearrangement uses TRBV29-1 and TRBJ2-7, with 11 bases identical to TRBD1. CDR1 is SQVTM and CDR2 is ANQGSEA in the germline V gene. After removal of 6 bases from V and 4 bases from J, the junction contained 8 bases not matched to a gene. The CDR3 is 14 amino acids.